This T cell receptor (beta chain) is from a study of identical twins. Study-level results: Whereas memory repertoires showed no such difference, abundant cord blood beta clonotypes carried fewer insertions.

V lost 1 base and J 2 bases, leaving 7 bases between the germline ends. CDR1 SGHRS and CDR2 YFSETQ come from the germline V gene. The CDR3 is 13 amino acids. Worth noting for this clonotype: The target antigen is unknown.

TCRdb fed the 5' RACE reads into MiXCR, producing one record per CDR3 protein. This sample has hundreds of thousands of distinct CDR3 sequences; over 20% occur once, and the top ten carry approximately 4.5%. These data were also reused for a study on T cells expressing NK-cell markers. Per that study: The authors derived TCR beta repertoires from sorted CD3+CD56+NKG2C+, CD3+CD56+NKG2C- and CD3+CD56-NKG2C+ T cells. The CD3+CD56-NKG2C+ fraction of a few donors was also led by these clonotypes.

Sequencing used PBMCs. This sequence originates from a young woman in good health. This chain uses TRBV5-1 with TRBJ2-7; no definite D call. Here the CDR3 DNA reads TGCGCCAGCAGCTTGAACTTTGCCTACGAGCAGTACTTC. Its protein product is CASSLNFAYEQYF.